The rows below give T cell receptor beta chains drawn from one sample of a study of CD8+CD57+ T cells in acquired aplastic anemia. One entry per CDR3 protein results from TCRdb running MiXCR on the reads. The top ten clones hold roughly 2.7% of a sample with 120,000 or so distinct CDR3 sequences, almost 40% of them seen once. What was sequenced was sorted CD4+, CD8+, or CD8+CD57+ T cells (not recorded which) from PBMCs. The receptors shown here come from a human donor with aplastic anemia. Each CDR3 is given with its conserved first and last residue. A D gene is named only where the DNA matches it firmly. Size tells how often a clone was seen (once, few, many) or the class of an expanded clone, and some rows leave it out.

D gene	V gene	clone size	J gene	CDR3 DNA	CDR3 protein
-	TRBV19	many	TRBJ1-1	TGTGCCAGTAGTAAGAAGAACACTGAAGCTTTCTTT	CASSKKNTEAFF
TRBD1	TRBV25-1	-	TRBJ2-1	TGTGCCAGCAGTGTCCCGGGACAGGGGGCCAGCTCCTACAATGAGCAGTTCTTC	CASSVPGQGASSYNEQFF
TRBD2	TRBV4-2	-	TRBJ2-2	TGTGCCAGCAGCCGATCCCGAGTGGGGGGGTACAACACCGGGGAGCTGTTTTTT	CASSRSRVGGYNTGELFF
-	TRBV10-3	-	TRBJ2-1	TGTGCCATCAGTGAGTCTCCGAGGGGTTCCTACAATGAGCAGTTCTTC	CAISESPRGSYNEQFF
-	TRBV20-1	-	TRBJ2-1	TGCAGTGCTAGAGATCTAGGAGTAGCGAGGAACTCCTACAATGAGCAGTTCTTC	CSARDLGVARNSYNEQFF
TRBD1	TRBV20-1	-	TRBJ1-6	TGCAGTGCTGCCCGACAGGGACGTAATCCACCCCTCCACTTT	CSAARQGRNPPLHF
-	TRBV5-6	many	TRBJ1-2	TGTGCCAGCAGCTTGGGACAGAGCATCTACACCTTC	CASSLGQSIYTF
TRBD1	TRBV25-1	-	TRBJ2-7	TGTGCCAGCAGTGAAACCGGTGGGACAGGGGGCGCCGAGCAGTACTTC	CASSETGGTGGAEQYF
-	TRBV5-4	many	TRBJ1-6	TGTGCCAGCAGCTTGAACGAGGGACAAACTCTAAATTCACCCCTCCACTTT	CASSLNEGQTLNSPLHF
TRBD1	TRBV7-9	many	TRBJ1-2	TGTGCCAGCAGCCCCCCCCGGACAGGGAATGGCTACACCTTC	CASSPPRTGNGYTF
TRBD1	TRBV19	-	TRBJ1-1	TGTGCCAGTTCGGGACAGTTGAACACTGAAGCTTTCTTT	CASSGQLNTEAFF
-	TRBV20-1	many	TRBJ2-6	TGCAGTGCTAGGGTCTCTGGGGCCAACGTCCTGACTTTC	CSARVSGANVLTF
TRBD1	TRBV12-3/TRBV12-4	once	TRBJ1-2	TGTGCCAGCAGTTCGTTACAGGGGGCTGGTGGCTACACCTTC	CASSSLQGAGGYTF
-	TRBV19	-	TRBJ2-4	TGTGCCAGTAGTACGGACAGCCCGAACATTCAGTACTTC	CASSTDSPNIQYF
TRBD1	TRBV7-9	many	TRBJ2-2	TGTGCCAGCAGCTTAGAGGGGGCGACCGGGGAGCTGTTTTTT	CASSLEGATGELFF
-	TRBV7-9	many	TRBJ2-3	TGTGCCAGCAGCTCAGGGTTCGGGCCCTTCCTCACAGATACGCAGTATTTT	CASSSGFGPFLTDTQYF
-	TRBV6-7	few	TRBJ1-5	TGTGCCAGCAGTTACCCGGGTGGAGGGCGGGTGCCCCAGCATTTT	CASSYPGGGRVPQHF
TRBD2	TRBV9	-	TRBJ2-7	TGTGCCAGCAGCGTAGATCCTGTGGGACTAGTTAGGAACGAGCAGTACTTC	CASSVDPVGLVRNEQYF
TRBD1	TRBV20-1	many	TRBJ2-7	TGCAGTGCTAGTCGCCGGACAGGGAACTCACGCGAGCAGTACTTC	CSASRRTGNSREQYF
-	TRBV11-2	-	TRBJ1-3	TGTGCCAGCAGCCTTGACAGTCTTACTTCTGGAAACACCATATATTTT	CASSLDSLTSGNTIYF
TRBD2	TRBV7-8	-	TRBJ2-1	TGTGCCAGCAGCTTACCACTAGCGGGGAATGAGCAATTCTTC	CASSLPLAGNEQFF
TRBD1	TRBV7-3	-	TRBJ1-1	TGTGCCAGCAGCACTGGGACAGGGGTAACTTTCTTT	CASSTGTGVTFF
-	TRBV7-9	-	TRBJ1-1	TGTGCCAGAAAGACAGGACAGCCGAACACTGAAGCTTTCTTT	CARKTGQPNTEAFF
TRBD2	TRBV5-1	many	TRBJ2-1	TGCGCCAGCAGTCCCGGACTAGGTTCCTACAATGAGCAGTTCTTC	CASSPGLGSYNEQFF
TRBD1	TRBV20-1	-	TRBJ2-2	TGCCGTGCCCCAGACAGGGGGGGAACCGGGGAGCTGATTTTT	CRAPDRGGTGELIF
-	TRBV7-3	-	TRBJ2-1	TGTGCCAGCAGCTTAATAGGGGGTTCGTACAATGAGCAGTTCTTC	CASSLIGGSYNEQFF
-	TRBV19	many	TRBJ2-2	TGTGCCAGTAGTGAAGGGCCGACCACCGGGGAGCTGTTTTTT	CASSEGPTTGELFF
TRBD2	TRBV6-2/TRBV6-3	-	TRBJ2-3	TGTGCCAGCAGTTACCCTCTGGTTAGCGGGGGGCCCGGTACGCAGTATTTT	CASSYPLVSGGPGTQYF
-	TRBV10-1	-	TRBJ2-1	TGCGCCAGCAGTATGACAGTGAACAATGAGCAGTTCTTC	CASSMTVNNEQFF
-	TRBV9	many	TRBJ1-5	TGTGCCAGCAGTCGGAGTAGCGGCGGCAATCAGCCCCAGCATTTT	CASSRSSGGNQPQHF
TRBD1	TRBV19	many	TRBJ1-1	TGTGCCAGTAGTATACAGGGGGCGAATGCTTTCTTT	CASSIQGANAFF
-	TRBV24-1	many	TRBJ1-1	TGTGCCACTGTTAAAAAGGGGGTTAGAATGAACACTGAAGCTTTCTTT	CATVKKGVRMNTEAFF
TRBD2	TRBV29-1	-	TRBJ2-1	TGCAGCGTTGAAGGATTAGCGGGGGCTACGAGCTCCTACAATGAGCAGTTCTTC	CSVEGLAGATSSYNEQFF
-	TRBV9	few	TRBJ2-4	TGTGCCAGCAGCGTAAGCCTAGGGGAAGACATTCAGTACTTC	CASSVSLGEDIQYF
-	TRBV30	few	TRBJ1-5	TGTGCCTGGAGTTATTCGGGGGATCAGCCCCAGCATTTT	CAWSYSGDQPQHF
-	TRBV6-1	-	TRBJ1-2	TGTGCCAGCACCACCTTCGGCGTTAACTATGGCTACACCTTC	CASTTFGVNYGYTF
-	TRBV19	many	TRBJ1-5	TGTGCCAGTACCCAAAACCCAGGGAATAGCAATCAGCCCCAGCATTTT	CASTQNPGNSNQPQHF
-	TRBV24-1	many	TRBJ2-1	TGTGCCACCAGTGATTTCGGCCAAAACAATGAGCAGTTCTTC	CATSDFGQNNEQFF
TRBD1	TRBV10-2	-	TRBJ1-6	TGCGCCAGCAGGGGACAGGGAAACTCACCCCTCCACTTT	CASRGQGNSPLHF
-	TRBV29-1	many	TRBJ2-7	TGCAGCGTTGAAGACAGGATCTACGAGCAGTACTTC	CSVEDRIYEQYF
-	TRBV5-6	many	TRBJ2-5	TGTGCCAGCAGCTTCAGAGAGACCCAGTACTTC	CASSFRETQYF
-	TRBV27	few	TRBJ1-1	TGTGCCAGCAGTCGGGCGCGGACCTCAAAAGGTGGCACTGAAGCTTTCTTT	CASSRARTSKGGTEAFF
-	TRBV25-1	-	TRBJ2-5	TGTGCCAGCAGGTGGGGGGCAGGAGAGACCCAGTACTTC	CASRWGAGETQYF
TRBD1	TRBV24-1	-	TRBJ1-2	TGTGCCACCAGTGATTTGATCAGGGGGCATGGCTACACCTTC	CATSDLIRGHGYTF
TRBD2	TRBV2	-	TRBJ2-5	TGTGCCAGCAGCGCGGTCGGGGGGGCCAAGGAGACCCAGTACTTC	CASSAVGGAKETQYF
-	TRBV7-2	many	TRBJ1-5	TGTGCCAGCAGCCAAGGGGGGTCTCAGCCCCAGCATTTT	CASSQGGSQPQHF
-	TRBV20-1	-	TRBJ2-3	TGCAGTGCTAGAGATTCAGGGACAGATACGCAGTATTTT	CSARDSGTDTQYF
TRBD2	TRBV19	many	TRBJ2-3	TGTGCCAGTACCCCTAGCGGGGGGGGCACAGATACGCAGTATTTT	CASTPSGGGTDTQYF
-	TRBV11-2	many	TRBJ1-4	TGTGCCAGCAGCTTAGAGGGAGGAGGTAAAAAACTGTTTTTT	CASSLEGGGKKLFF
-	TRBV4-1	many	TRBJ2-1	TGCGCCAGCAGCCAAGCTGGGTTTTACAATGAGCAGTTCTTC	CASSQAGFYNEQFF
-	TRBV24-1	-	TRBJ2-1	TGTGCCACCAGTGCGGCGGGTGCGTCGGAGCAGTTCTTC	CATSAAGASEQFF
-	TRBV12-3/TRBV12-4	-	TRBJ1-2	TGTGCCCAACAGCATGACTATGGCTACACCTTC	CAQQHDYGYTF
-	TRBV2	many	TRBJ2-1	TGTGCCAGCAGTGAAGGGGCCCATCGGTTCTTC	CASSEGAHRFF
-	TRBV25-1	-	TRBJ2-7	TGTGCCAGCAGTGGTCGGCAAGCCTACGAGCAGTACTTC	CASSGRQAYEQYF